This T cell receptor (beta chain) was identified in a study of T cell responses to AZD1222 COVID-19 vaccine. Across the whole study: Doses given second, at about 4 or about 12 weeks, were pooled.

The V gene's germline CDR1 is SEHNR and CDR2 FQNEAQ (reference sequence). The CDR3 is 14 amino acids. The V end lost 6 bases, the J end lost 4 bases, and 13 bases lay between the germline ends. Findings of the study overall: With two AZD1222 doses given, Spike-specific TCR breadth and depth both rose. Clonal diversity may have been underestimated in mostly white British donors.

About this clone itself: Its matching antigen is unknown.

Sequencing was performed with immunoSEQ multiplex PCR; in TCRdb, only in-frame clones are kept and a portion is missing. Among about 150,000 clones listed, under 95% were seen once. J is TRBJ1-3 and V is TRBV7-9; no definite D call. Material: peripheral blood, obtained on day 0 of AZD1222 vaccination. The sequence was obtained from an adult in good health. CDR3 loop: CASRPITGGNTIYF. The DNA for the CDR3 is TGTGCCAGCAGACCGATCACCGGAGGAAACACCATATATTTT.